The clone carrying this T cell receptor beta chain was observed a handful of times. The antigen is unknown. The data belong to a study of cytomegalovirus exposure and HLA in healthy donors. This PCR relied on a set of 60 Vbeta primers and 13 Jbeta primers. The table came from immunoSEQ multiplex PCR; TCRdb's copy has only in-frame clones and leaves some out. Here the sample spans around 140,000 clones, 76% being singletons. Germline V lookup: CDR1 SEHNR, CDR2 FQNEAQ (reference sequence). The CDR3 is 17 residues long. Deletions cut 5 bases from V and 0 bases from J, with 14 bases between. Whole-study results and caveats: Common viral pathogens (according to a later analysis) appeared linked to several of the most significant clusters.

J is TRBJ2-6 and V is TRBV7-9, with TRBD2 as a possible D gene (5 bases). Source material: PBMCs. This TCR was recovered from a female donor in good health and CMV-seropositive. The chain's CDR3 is CASSPLGGLSGANVLTF. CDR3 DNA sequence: TGTGCCAGCAGCCCTCTCGGAGGCCTCTCTGGGGCCAACGTCCTGACTTTC.